The clone carrying this T cell receptor beta chain came up once. Its antigen is currently unknown. The data derive from a study of a mutant IDH1 vaccine in newly diagnosed glioma. Study-wide context: Radiotherapy, temozolomide, or both had been given previously, and both were given to most. General observations from the study: Immune responses induced by vaccination arose in under 95% of the patients.

Here immunoSEQ multiplex PCR was the method, and the copy in TCRdb shows in-frame clones only, minus some. The sample records about 65,000 clones, approximately 85% being singletons. Indicated time point: week 23, last vaccination. The content of each vaccine dose was 300 ug of mutant IDH1 20-mer peptide, and topical imiquimod accompanied it. The CDR3 has 15 amino acids. Trimming took 0 bases from V and 4 from J, leaving 10 bases between them. The germline V gene encodes CDR1 MNHEY and CDR2 SVGAGI. This receptor was identified in a man younger than 40 with glioma. V usage is TRBV6-5 and J usage is TRBJ1-3, with D perhaps TRBD1 (6 bases). Source: PBMCs, taken from a glioma patient whose treatment included an IDH1 peptide vaccine. CDR3 DNA sequence: TGTGCCAGCAGTTACTCAGCAGGGGCAGGAAACACCATATATTTT. It translates to CASSYSAGAGNTIYF.